These 31 T cell receptor beta chains came from one sample sequenced in a study of T-cell reconstitution after alpha-beta-depleted transplantation in children. Using unique molecular identifiers, the investigators prepared the TCRbeta library. A single record per CDR3 protein comes from TCRdb applying MiXCR to the PCR reads. Of about 58,000 distinct CDR3 sequences listed, around 40% are singletons. The input for sequencing was PBMCs, mostly from graft donor cells, taken 360 days after TCRalphabeta/CD19-depleted stem cell transplant. These receptors were collected from a male patient aged 10 to 17 who had a stem cell transplant for acute lymphoblastic leukemia, so the T cells may come from the graft donor.

J is TRBJ2-1 and V is TRBV10-3, with D possibly matching TRBD2 (5 bases). With 6 bases removed from V and 8 bases from J, the gap between germline ends came to 14 bases. The CDR3 covers 13 residues. Looked up from germline, CDR1 is ENHRY and CDR2 is SYGVKD. The CDR3 DNA reads TGTGCCATCAGCGGACTCCAGGTCGATGAGCAGTTCTTC. Translating gives CAISGLQVDEQFF.

The chain recombines TRBV28 with TRBJ2-7; possible D gene TRBD1, 6 bases. The CDR3 has 14 residues. The germline V gene has CDR1 MDHEN and CDR2 SYDVKM. V was cut by 7 bases and J by 0 bases, with 13 bases left in between. The CDR3 is CASTLQGSSYEQYF. The CDR3 nucleotides read TGTGCCAGCACCCTCCAGGGGAGCTCCTACGAGCAGTACTTC.

The chain uses TRBV11-1 and TRBJ1-2, with 12 bases matching TRBD1. Germline trimming cut 4 bases from V and 4 bases from J; bases unmatched to any gene: 4. Germline values: CDR1 SGHAT, CDR2 FQDESV (reference sequence). The CDR3 has 15 amino acids. The CDR3, as DNA: TGTGCCAGCAGCTCAACGGGACAGGGGGCCTATGGCTACACCTTC. Translation gives CASSSTGQGAYGYTF.

This clonotype was seen once. The junction and the germline gene differ at one end; a read error may be behind it. V gene TRBV12-3 or TRBV12-4 combines with J gene TRBJ2-2; TRBD2 is a possible D gene (6 bases). CDR3 size: 15 residues. CDR3 sequence: CASSLIEPGTGGLFF. The CDR3 bases are TGTGCCAGCAGTTTAATTGAGCCGGGCACCGGGGGGCTGTTTTTT.

The chain couples TRBV9 to TRBJ2-7, with TRBD1 as a possible D gene (6 bases). Trimming removed 4 bases from V and 7 bases from J, with 18 bases in between. Germline CDR1 SGDLS, CDR2 YYNGEE. The CDR3 runs 14 residues. The chain's CDR3 is CASSPRQVTREQYF. CDR3 nucleotide sequence: TGTGCCAGCAGCCCCCGACAGGTTACGAGGGAGCAGTACTTC. Combining the CDR3 with reference TRBV9 and TRBJ2-7 gives the whole variable domain DSGVTQTPKHLITATGQRVTLRCSPRSGDLSVYWYQQSLDQGLQFLIQYYNGEERAKGNILERFSAQQFPDLHSELNLSSLELGDSALYFCASSPRQVTREQYFGPGTRLTVT.

J is TRBJ2-3 and V is TRBV7-3, with D perhaps TRBD1 (5 bases). The germline V gene has CDR1 SGHTA and CDR2 FQGTGA. The V gene lost 0 bases and the J gene lost 5 bases, with 9 bases spanning the gap. The CDR3 contains 14 residues. DNA of the CDR3: TGTGCCAGCAGCTTAACAATAAGGGGAGATACGCAGTATTTT. This codes for CASSLTIRGDTQYF.

The rearrangement uses TRBV11-2 and TRBJ2-5; 10 bases fit TRBD2. V lost 4 bases, J lost 4 bases, and 3 bases stayed unmatched. This CDR3 is 14 amino acids long. CDR1 and CDR2 (germline): SGHAT, FQNNGV. The CDR3 nucleotides read TGTGCCAGCAGCTCCCGACTAGCGGGAGAGACCCAGTACTTC. This encodes CASSSRLAGETQYF.

V and J are TRBV12-3 or TRBV12-4 and TRBJ2-3, with D perhaps being TRBD1 or TRBD2 (5 bases each). The CDR3 consists of 15 residues. With 8 bases removed from V and 0 bases from J, the gap between germline ends came to 15 bases. CDR3 DNA: TGTGCCAGCGCGAAGGGACCCATTAGCACAGATACGCAGTATTTT. Its protein product is CASAKGPISTDTQYF.

The chain links TRBV2 to TRBJ2-7; D remains ambiguous. Per germline, CDR1 SNHLY and CDR2 FYNNEI. V shed 3 bases and J shed 4 bases, with 4 bases lying between them. The CDR3 runs 11 residues. The CDR3 DNA reads as TGTGCCAGCAGTGAGGAGTACGAGCAGTACTTC. Protein sequence: CASSEEYEQYF.

This clonotype appeared a few times. The rearrangement joins TRBV9 to TRBJ2-3, with a tentative D call TRBD2 (5 bases). V was shortened by 0 bases and J by 0 bases, with 11 bases between the two germline ends. This CDR3 contains 16 residues. Germline CDR1 and CDR2: SGDLS and YYNGEE. The CDR3 reads CASSVGRLASTDTQYF. CDR3 nucleotide sequence: TGTGCCAGCAGCGTAGGTCGTCTAGCAAGCACAGATACGCAGTATTTT.

This chain uses TRBV12-3 or TRBV12-4 with TRBJ2-1; no reliable D call. The V end was cut by 6 bases, the J end by 3 bases, with 15 bases between. This CDR3 comprises 15 residues. The CDR3 DNA is TGTGCCAGCAGACCGACCCGGAAGGACTACAATGAGCAGTTCTTC. It is translated as CASRPTRKDYNEQFF.

V is TRBV6-2 or TRBV6-3 and J is TRBJ2-3; no clear D. Germline V gene sequence: CDR1 MNHEY, CDR2 SVGEGT. The CDR3 totals 14 residues. Trimming took off 6 bases at V and 2 bases at J, with 12 bases between the two ends. This CDR3 is CASRIGVPTDTQYF. CDR3 coding DNA: TGTGCCAGCAGAATTGGGGTACCCACAGATACGCAGTATTTT.

This chain uses TRBV7-6 with TRBJ2-1; the D gene is possibly TRBD1 (6 bases). The CDR3 loop spans 16 amino acids. Germline CDR1 SGHVS, CDR2 FNYEAQ. The V end was cut by 5 bases, the J end by 0 bases, with 14 bases between. CDR3 nucleotides: TGTGCCAGCAGCGGAGGACAGTTTCCCTCCTACAATGAGCAGTTCTTC. Translating it yields CASSGGQFPSYNEQFF.

The chain couples TRBV20-1 to TRBJ1-3, with D possibly being TRBD1 (5 bases). The CDR3 covers 13 residues. Deletions cut 6 bases from V and 2 bases from J, with 11 bases between. From germline, CDR1 is DFQATT and CDR2 SNEGSKA (reference sequence). The CDR3 bases are TGCAGTGCCAAGGGGTCGGCTGGAAACACCATATATTTT. Translated: CSAKGSAGNTIYF.

The chain recombines TRBV2 with TRBJ2-7, with 8 bases identical to TRBD2. Looked up from germline, CDR1 is SNHLY and CDR2 is FYNNEI. V shed 6 bases and J 4 bases; nucleotides not matched to a gene: 8. The CDR3 has 14 amino acids. CDR3 residues: CASSEGLVFYEQYF. As DNA, the CDR3 is TGTGCCAGCAGCGAGGGACTAGTCTTTTACGAGCAGTACTTC.

This clonotype was counted between two and nine times. The V call is TRBV12-3 or TRBV12-4, the J call TRBJ2-1; D not certain. The CDR3 is 16 residues long. V lost 6 bases and J lost 8, with 23 bases in between. CDR3 sequence: CASSRLGGPLRYEQFF. CDR3 coding DNA: TGTGCCAGCAGCCGTCTTGGCGGTCCCCTGAGATATGAGCAGTTCTTC.

This chain links TRBV28 with TRBJ1-1, with D unclear. The CDR3 runs to 15 residues. Trimming stripped 4 bases from V and 3 bases from J, with 15 bases between. CDR1 and CDR2 (germline): MDHEN, SYDVKM. The CDR3 DNA follows: TGTGCCAGCAGTTACCTTAAAGGATTTCACACTGAAGCTTTCTTT. This translates into CASSYLKGFHTEAFF.

The sample holds a few counts of this clonotype. The genes are TRBV11-2 and TRBJ2-4; D perhaps matches TRBD2 (5 bases). V dropped 0 bases and J dropped 0 bases, with 12 bases sitting between them. CDR1 is SGHAT and CDR2 is FQNNGV in the germline V gene. There are 17 residues in the CDR3. CDR3 bases: TGTGCCAGCAGCTTAGATGAGGGTGTTCGAGCCAAAAACATTCAGTACTTC. Translating it yields CASSLDEGVRAKNIQYF.

This chain uses TRBV11-2 with TRBJ2-4; D is possibly TRBD2 (6 bases). The germline V and J ends were trimmed by 2 bases and 0 bases, with 17 bases remaining between them. The CDR3 is 18 residues long. CDR1 and CDR2 (germline): SGHAT, FQNNGV. CDR3 protein: CASSLTVADGLAKNIQYF. The CDR3 DNA follows: TGTGCCAGCAGCTTAACCGTAGCGGACGGGCTAGCCAAAAACATTCAGTACTTC.

This clonotype appeared a few times. The CDR3 loop is CASSPQVYEQYF. The DNA for the CDR3 is TGTGCCAGCAGCCCACAGGTCTACGAGCAGTACTTC. V is TRBV7-9 and J is TRBJ2-7; possibly TRBD1 for D (5 bases). The CDR3 spans 12 residues. Trimming shortened V by 5 bases and J by 3 bases, and 8 bases separated the two germline ends. CDR1 is SEHNR, CDR2 FQNEAQ, per germline (reference sequence).

J is TRBJ2-1 and V is TRBV5-1, with D maybe TRBD2 (5 bases). Germline V gene data show CDR1 as SGHRS and CDR2 as YFSETQ. Trimming pared 6 bases from V and 3 bases from J, leaving 10 bases between. The CDR3 loop spans 13 amino acids. The CDR3 DNA follows: TGCGCCAGCAAGTCGGGGATCTACAATGAGCAGTTCTTC. It encodes CASKSGIYNEQFF. The whole variable domain, filled in from reference TRBV5-1 and TRBJ2-1, reads KAGVTQTPRYLIKTRGQQVTLSCSPISGHRSVSWYQQTPGQGLQFLFEYFSETQRNKGNFPGRFSGRQFSNSRSEMNVSTLELGDSALYLCASKSGIYNEQFFGPGTRLTVL.

The chain employs TRBV6-5 and TRBJ1-1; unclear D gene. Germline V gives CDR1 MNHEY, CDR2 SVGAGI. The CDR3 is 13 amino acids. Trimming removed 2 bases from V and 5 bases from J, with 9 bases in between. Here the CDR3 reads CASSYVRVTEAFF. The DNA for the CDR3 is TGTGCCAGCAGTTACGTAAGGGTTACTGAAGCTTTCTTT.

This sequence joins TRBV29-1 and TRBJ2-3; D is possibly TRBD2 (7 bases). Per germline, CDR1 SQVTM and CDR2 ANQGSEA. The CDR3 extends over 13 amino acids. Trimming removed 7 bases from V and 3 bases from J, with 14 bases in between. CDR3 region: CSAKGRGTDTQYF. Written as DNA, the CDR3 is TGCAGCGCGAAAGGGAGGGGGACAGATACGCAGTATTTT.

CDR3 coding DNA: TGTGCCAGCAGCGAGGTATTAGCGGGCGGCTACAATGAGCAGTTCTTC. Residues: CASSEVLAGGYNEQFF. The V gene is TRBV4-2, the J gene TRBJ2-1, with TRBD2 matching 7 bases. Germline CDR1 LGHNA, CDR2 YNFKEQ. This CDR3 contains 16 residues. The trim removed 5 bases at V and 3 bases at J, leaving 10 bases unmatched.

The chain is built from TRBV5-1 and TRBJ2-7; 10 bases agree with TRBD2. CDR1 and CDR2 (germline): SGHRS, YFSETQ. The CDR3 sequence is 16 residues long. Trimming took 4 bases from V and 7 from J; bases not matched to a gene: 14. As DNA, the CDR3 is TGCGCCAGCAGCCGGGCCCCCCTAGCGGGAGTGGGGGAGCAGTACTTC. Protein sequence: CASSRAPLAGVGEQYF.

This clonotype showed up just a few times. This chain links TRBV11-2 with TRBJ1-2, with no clear D. The CDR3 is 13 amino acids. Trimming cost V 2 bases and J 8 bases, with 12 bases left between them. Per germline, CDR1 SGHAT and CDR2 FQNNGV. The CDR3 DNA sequence: TGTGCCAGCAGCTTAAACGAGGGAGGGGGCTACACCTTC. Translating gives CASSLNEGGGYTF.

The chain joins TRBV11-2 to TRBJ2-5; possible D gene TRBD1, 5 bases. The CDR3 extends over 15 amino acids. CDR1 SGHAT and CDR2 FQNNGV come from the germline V gene. Trimming removed 5 bases at V and 4 bases at J, with 17 bases between. This CDR3 reads CASSVGAALGETQYF. The CDR3 region has the DNA TGTGCCAGCAGCGTAGGGGCCGCCTTGGGAGAGACCCAGTACTTC.

This clonotype was seen a handful of times. The chain couples TRBV28 to TRBJ1-1; 10 bases line up with TRBD1. The length of the CDR3 is 13 residues. CDR1 is MDHEN and CDR2 is SYDVKM in the germline V gene. J was trimmed by 5 bases and V by 3 bases; bases with no gene match: 0. CDR3 protein: CASSLDRGTEAFF. CDR3 coding DNA: TGTGCCAGCAGTTTGGACAGGGGGACTGAAGCTTTCTTT.

This clonotype has more than one count but fewer than ten. The chain combines TRBV5-6 with TRBJ2-7; D possibly corresponds to TRBD1 (5 bases). The CDR3 length is 13 residues. Germline V lookup: CDR1 SGHDT, CDR2 YYEEEE. The V gene lost 2 bases and the J gene lost 2 bases, with 8 bases spanning the gap. CDR3 residues: CASSLQDTYEQYF. In DNA, the CDR3 is TGTGCCAGCAGCTTACAGGACACCTACGAGCAGTACTTC. Full variable domain (missing parts from reference TRBV5-6 and TRBJ2-7): DAGVTQSPTHLIKTRGQQVTLRCSPKSGHDTVSWYQQALGQGPQFIFQYYEEEERQRGNFPDRFSGHQFPNYSSELNVNALLLGDSALYLCASSLQDTYEQYFGPGTRLTVT.

The gene calls are TRBV11-2 and TRBJ2-7; D assignment may be TRBD1 or TRBD2 (5 bases each). The length of the CDR3 is 13 residues. With 0 bases removed from V and 6 bases from J, the gap between germline ends came to 9 bases. The V gene's germline CDR1 is SGHAT and CDR2 FQNNGV. CDR3 sequence reads: CASSLDYGAEQYF. CDR3 sequence (DNA): TGTGCCAGCAGCTTAGATTACGGGGCCGAGCAGTACTTC.

The V and J genes are TRBV12-3 or TRBV12-4 and TRBJ1-5; D might be TRBD1 (5 bases). Trimming took 5 bases from V and 7 from J, leaving 15 bases between them. The length of the CDR3 is 14 residues. The CDR3 reads CASSRTGGMQPQHF. The CDR3 region has the DNA TGTGCCAGCAGTCGTACAGGTGGAATGCAGCCCCAGCATTTT.